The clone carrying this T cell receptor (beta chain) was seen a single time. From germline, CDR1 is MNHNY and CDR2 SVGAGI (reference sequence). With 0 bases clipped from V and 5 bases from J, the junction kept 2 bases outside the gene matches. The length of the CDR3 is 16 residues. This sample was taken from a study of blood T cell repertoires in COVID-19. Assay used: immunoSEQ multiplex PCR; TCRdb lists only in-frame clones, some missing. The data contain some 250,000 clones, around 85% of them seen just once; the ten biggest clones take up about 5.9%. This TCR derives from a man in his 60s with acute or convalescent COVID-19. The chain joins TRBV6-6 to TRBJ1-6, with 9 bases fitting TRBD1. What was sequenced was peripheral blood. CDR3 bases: TGTGCCAGCAGTTACTCGCGGGACAGGGATAATTCACCCCTCCACTTT. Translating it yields CASSYSRDRDNSPLHF.